One sample yielded the 11 T cell receptor beta chains listed below, sequenced in a study of blood T cell repertoires in COVID-19. Sequencing used immunoSEQ multiplex PCR; TCRdb keeps in-frame clones, though not all of them. The repertoire holds approximately 100,000 clones, with about 85% as singletons. The specimen sequenced was peripheral blood. The origin of the receptors is a human donor in a cohort sampled during active COVID-19.

The chain joins TRBV19 to TRBJ2-3; 9 nucleotides agree with TRBD2. This CDR3 spans 14 amino acids. Germline assignment: CDR1 LNHDA and CDR2 SQIVND (reference sequence). The J segment lost 2 bases and the V segment lost 6 bases, leaving 3 bases of the junction unmatched. This CDR3 is CASRSGRNTDTQYF. DNA for the CDR3: TGTGCCAGTAGGAGCGGGAGGAACACAGATACGCAGTATTTT.

The rearrangement uses TRBV9 and TRBJ2-3; 7 bases map to TRBD2. J was trimmed by 2 bases and V by 1 base; bases with no gene match: 10. The length of the CDR3 is 17 residues. CDR1 is SGDLS and CDR2 is YYNGEE in the germline V gene. The CDR3 protein is CASSVPPSGANTDTQYF. CDR3 bases: TGTGCCAGCAGCGTACCGCCGAGCGGGGCCAACACAGATACGCAGTATTTT. Variable domain in full (rest from reference TRBV9 and TRBJ2-3): DSGVTQTPKHLITATGQRVTLRCSPRSGDLSVYWYQQSLDQGLQFLIQYYNGEERAKGNILERFSAQQFPDLHSELNLSSLELGDSALYFCASSVPPSGANTDTQYFGPGTRLTVL.

V usage is TRBV5-4 and J usage is TRBJ2-1; TRBD1 agrees at 8 bases. Germline V gene sequence: CDR1 SGHNT, CDR2 YYREEE (reference sequence). J lost 2 bases, V lost 1 base, and 2 bases had no gene match. The CDR3 totals 15 residues. CDR3 coding DNA: TGTGCCAGCAGCTTGAGGGACAGGACCTACAATGAGCAGTTCTTC. As protein: CASSLRDRTYNEQFF. Using reference TRBV5-4 and TRBJ2-1 for the parts outside the CDR3, the full variable domain is ETGVTQSPTHLIKTRGQQVTLRCSSQSGHNTVSWYQQALGQGPQFIFQYYREEENGRGNFPPRFSGLQFPNYSSELNVNALELDDSALYLCASSLRDRTYNEQFFGPGTRLTVL.

The chain carries TRBV14 and TRBJ2-5; 10 bases map to TRBD1. The germline V gene has CDR1 SGHDN and CDR2 FVKESK. After removal of 4 bases from V and 5 bases from J, the junction contained 7 bases not matched to a gene. There are 15 residues in the CDR3. The CDR3 is CASSPRDRGYETQYF. CDR3 DNA: TGTGCCAGCAGCCCCCGGGACAGGGGATACGAGACCCAGTACTTC.

The V gene is TRBV19, the J gene TRBJ2-7; D unclear. Germline CDR1 is LNHDA and CDR2 is SQIVND (reference sequence). The CDR3 length is 14 residues. Trimming took 1 base from V and 2 from J, leaving 9 bases between them. CDR3 residues: CASSIATATYEQYF. Here the CDR3 DNA reads TGTGCCAGTAGTATAGCAACAGCAACCTACGAGCAGTACTTC.

This chain connects TRBV2 to TRBJ1-5; D may be TRBD1 (5 bases). In germline, CDR1 is SNHLY, CDR2 FYNNEI. The CDR3 runs 15 residues. V lost 7 bases to trimming and J lost 2 bases, with 15 bases between them. In nucleotides, the CDR3 is TGTGCCAGCACCCAAGGGACGGGAGGCAATCAGCCCCAGCATTTT. It specifies CASTQGTGGNQPQHF.

The chain joins TRBV5-4 to TRBJ1-2; a possible D gene is TRBD1 (6 bases). CDR1 is SGHNT and CDR2 is YYREEE in the germline V gene (reference sequence). The CDR3 extends over 13 amino acids. The V and J ends lost 4 bases and 2 bases respectively, with 9 bases between them. CDR3 nucleotide sequence: TGTGCCAGCAGCGTGGGACAAAACTATGGCTACACCTTC. Protein: CASSVGQNYGYTF.

The V and J genes are TRBV7-3 and TRBJ2-1; possible D gene TRBD1, 5 bases. This CDR3 spans 13 amino acids. V shed 2 bases and J shed 8 bases, with 10 bases lying between them. The germline gives CDR1 SGHTA, CDR2 FQGTGA. The CDR3 protein is CASSLLGDDEQFF. The DNA for the CDR3 is TGTGCCAGCAGCTTACTAGGGGATGATGAGCAGTTCTTC.

This sequence joins TRBV19 and TRBJ2-5, with 9 positions matching TRBD2. This CDR3 has 14 residues. Germline values: CDR1 LNHDA, CDR2 SQIVND (reference sequence). Losses at the gene ends were 3 bases for V and 4 bases for J; bases not matched to a gene: 3. The CDR3 DNA reads TGTGCCAGTAGTATCGGCGGGGGGGCAGAGACCCAGTACTTC. Its translation: CASSIGGGAETQYF.

The J gene is TRBJ2-7, the V gene TRBV7-2, with D unclear. This CDR3 is 13 amino acids long. CDR1 SGHTA and CDR2 FQGNSA come from the germline V gene. V shed 5 bases and J shed 6 bases, with 14 bases lying between them. The CDR3: CASSLPVSSEQYF. CDR3 nucleotides: TGTGCCAGCAGCCTCCCGGTGTCGTCCGAGCAGTACTTC.

The gene calls are TRBV5-1 and TRBJ2-3; D is possibly TRBD1 (6 bases). V was cut by 4 bases and J by 1 base, with 10 bases left in between. Germline-derived CDR1 and CDR2 are SGHRS and YFSETQ. The CDR3 extends over 14 amino acids. The CDR3 loop is CASSMDSRTDTQYF. The CDR3 nucleotides are TGCGCCAGCAGCATGGACAGCCGCACAGATACGCAGTATTTT.